These 3 T cell receptor beta chains share one sample of origin, sequenced in a study of CD8+CD57+ T cells in acquired aplastic anemia. Genomic DNA templated the TCR beta VDJ and CDR3 profiling. TCRdb re-called the reads through MiXCR, storing one row per CDR3 protein. The sample yields around 150,000 distinct CDR3 sequences, just under 45% seen once. What was sequenced was sorted CD4+, CD8+, or CD8+CD57+ T cells (not recorded which) from PBMCs. Receptors were obtained from a human donor in good health.

The rearrangement links TRBV19 to TRBJ2-3; 11 nucleotides match TRBD2. V trimming: 0 bases; J trimming: 4 bases; junction bases outside the gene matches: 9. Per germline, CDR1 LNHDA and CDR2 SQIVND (reference sequence). The CDR3 sequence is 18 residues long. CDR3 residues: CASSIDPPIAGGSDTQYF. CDR3 in DNA: TGTGCCAGTAGTATAGACCCACCCATAGCGGGGGGGTCAGATACGCAGTATTTT.

The sample holds one count of this clonotype. The chain couples TRBV12-3 or TRBV12-4 to TRBJ1-6; TRBD1 might be the D (6 bases). Trimming took off 3 bases at V and 5 bases at J, with 11 bases between the two ends. The CDR3 runs 15 residues. CDR3 in amino acids: CASSLRTADNSPLHF. Written as DNA, the CDR3 is TGTGCCAGCAGTTTGAGGACAGCCGATAATTCACCCCTCCACTTT.

This chain connects TRBV20-1 to TRBJ1-6; D is undetermined. Trimming shortened V by 0 bases and J by 1 base, and 10 bases separated the two germline ends. The CDR3 has 16 amino acids. The germline gives CDR1 DFQATT, CDR2 SNEGSKA (reference sequence). In nucleotides, the CDR3 is TGCAGTGCTAGAGAAAGTAGGGTTTCCTATAATTCACCCCTCCACTTT. Translated, it gives CSARESRVSYNSPLHF.